The present T cell receptor beta chain was sequenced within a study of blood T cell repertoires in COVID-19. Study details: Collection of acute and convalescent COVID-19 samples took place in the United States, Italy and Spain. PBMCs, B-cell-depleted T cells, or T cells provided the cDNA or gDNA that made up the material.

The CDR3 is made up of 17 amino acids. Germline trimming cut 4 bases from V and 5 bases from J; bases unmatched to any gene: 17. Germline CDR1 and CDR2: SGHRS and YFSETQ. Source study methods: Reference gene primer amplification gave estimated nucleated cell counts. Here immunoSEQ multiplex PCR was the method, and the copy in TCRdb shows in-frame clones only, minus some. The D gene and trimming were derived from the DNA, and the V and J assignments and clone size from that table. The data show 100,000 to 150,000 clones, 60% to 80% seen once. The TCR comes from a woman in her sixties or seventies with acute or convalescent COVID-19. Sequencing was carried out using peripheral blood. This chain links TRBV5-1 with TRBJ1-2; 7 bases map to TRBD1. CDR3 in amino acids: CASSPTGAGLSTYGYTF. The CDR3 bases are TGCGCCAGCAGCCCAACAGGGGCGGGACTTTCGACTTATGGCTACACCTTC.